The sequence of this T cell receptor (beta chain) was determined in a study of cytomegalovirus exposure and HLA in healthy donors. Study results and caveats: With DRB1 most and HLA-C fewest, TCR association rates differed between HLA loci in a later analysis.

As to this clone: Its antigen is unidentified.

It was with 60 Vbeta and 13 Jbeta primers that the PCR ran. The protocol was immunoSEQ multiplex PCR, while the TCRdb copy is restricted to in-frame clones and leaves out a portion. The repertoire consists of over 45,000 clones, with around 80% occurring once and the leading ten covering roughly 2.4%. The source of this sequence is a boy between 5 and 17 years old in good health and CMV-seropositive. Sequenced material: PBMCs.

CDR3 in amino acids: CASSFGLAGGYEQYF. The CDR3 nucleotides are TGTGCCAGCAGCTTTGGCTTAGCGGGGGGCTACGAGCAGTACTTC. The chain has TRBV13 and TRBJ2-7; 10 bases are a match to TRBD2. With V trimmed by 3 bases and J by 3 bases, 5 bases remained unmatched. CDR1 is PRHDT and CDR2 is FYEKMQ in the germline V gene (reference sequence). The CDR3 consists of 15 residues.